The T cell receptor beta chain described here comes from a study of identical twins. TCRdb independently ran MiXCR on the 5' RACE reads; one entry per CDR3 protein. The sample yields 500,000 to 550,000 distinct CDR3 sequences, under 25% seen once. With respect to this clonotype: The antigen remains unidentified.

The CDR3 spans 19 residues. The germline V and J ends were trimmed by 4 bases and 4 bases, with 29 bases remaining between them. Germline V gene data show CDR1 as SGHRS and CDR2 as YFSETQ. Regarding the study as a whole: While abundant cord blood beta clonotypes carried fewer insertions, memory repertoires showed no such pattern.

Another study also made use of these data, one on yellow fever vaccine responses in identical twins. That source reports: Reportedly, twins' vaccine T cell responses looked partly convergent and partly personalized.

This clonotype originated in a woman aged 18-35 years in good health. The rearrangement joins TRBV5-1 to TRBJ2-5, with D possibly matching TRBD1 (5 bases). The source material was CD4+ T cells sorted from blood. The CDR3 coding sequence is TGCGCCAGCAGCCCTGACAGCCCGAGGCAACATTTAAGGCGAGAGACCCAGTACTTC. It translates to CASSPDSPRQHLRRETQYF.